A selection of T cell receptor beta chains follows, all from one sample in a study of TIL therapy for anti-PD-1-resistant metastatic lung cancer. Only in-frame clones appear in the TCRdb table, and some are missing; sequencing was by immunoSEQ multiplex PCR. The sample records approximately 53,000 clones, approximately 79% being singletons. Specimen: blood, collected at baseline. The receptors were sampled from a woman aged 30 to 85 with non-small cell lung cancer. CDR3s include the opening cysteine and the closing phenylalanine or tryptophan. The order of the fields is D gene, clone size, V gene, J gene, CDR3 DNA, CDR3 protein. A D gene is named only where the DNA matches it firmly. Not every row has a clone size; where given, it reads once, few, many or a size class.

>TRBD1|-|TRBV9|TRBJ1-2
TGTGCCAGCAGCGTAGCCCCACAGGGGGCGGGCTTCTATGGCTACACCTTC
CASSVAPQGAGFYGYTF
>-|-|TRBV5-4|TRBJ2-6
TGTGCCAGCAGCTCTCGGGCGGGGCTGGGGGCCAACGTCCTGACTTTC
CASSSRAGLGANVLTF
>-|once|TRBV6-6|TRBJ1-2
TGTGCCAGCAGTTACGATGGAGGCTACACCTTC
CASSYDGGYTF
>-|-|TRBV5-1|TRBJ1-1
TGCGCCAGCAGCTCCGTGACAGCCATGAACACTGAAGCTTTCTTT
CASSSVTAMNTEAFF
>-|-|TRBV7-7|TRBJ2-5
TGTGCCAGCAGCTTAGCCGGGCCCCCAGAGACCCAGTACTTC
CASSLAGPPETQYF
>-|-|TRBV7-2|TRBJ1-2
TGTGCCAGCAGCTTAGCCACCGGGACGCATGGCTACACCTTC
CASSLATGTHGYTF
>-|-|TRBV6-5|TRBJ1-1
TGTGCCAGCAGTTACGACTTTAAAGCTTTCTTT
CASSYDFKAFF
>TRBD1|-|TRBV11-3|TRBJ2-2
TGTGCCAGCAGCTTAGCGGGACAGGGCAGCGGGGAGCTGTTTTTT
CASSLAGQGSGELFF
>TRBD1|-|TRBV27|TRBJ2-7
TGTGCCAGCAGTTTACGGACAGGGTGGACCTACGAGCAGTACTTC
CASSLRTGWTYEQYF
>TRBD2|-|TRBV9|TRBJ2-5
TGTGCCAGCAGCGTAGCTAGCGGGAGCTTGCGGGAGACCCAGTACTTC
CASSVASGSLRETQYF
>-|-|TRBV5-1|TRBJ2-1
TGCGCCAGCAGCTTAGGGACACCGCGGGGTGAGCAGTTCTTC
CASSLGTPRGEQFF
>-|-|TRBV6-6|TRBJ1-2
TGTGCCAGCAGCCCCACCACTGATGGGGCCTATGGCTACACCTTC
CASSPTTDGAYGYTF
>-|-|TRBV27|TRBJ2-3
TGTGCCAGCAGTTTCCTCCAGGCAGATACGCAGTATTTT
CASSFLQADTQYF
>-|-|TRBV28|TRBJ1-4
-
CASSFLWTGPNEKLFF
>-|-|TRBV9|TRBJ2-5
TGTGCCAGCAGCGTAGACTCTGGGGAGACCCAGTACTTC
CASSVDSGETQYF
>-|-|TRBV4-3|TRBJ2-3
TGCGCCAGCAGCCAAGATACCACAGATACGCAGTATTTT
CASSQDTTDTQYF
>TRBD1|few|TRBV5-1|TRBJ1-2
TGCGCCAGCAGCATGGGACAGGGCAGCTATGGCTACACCTTC
CASSMGQGSYGYTF
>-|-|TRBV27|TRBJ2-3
TGTGCCAGCCGCACCCCCCGGCAACCCGGCACAGATACGCAGTATTTT
CASRTPRQPGTDTQYF
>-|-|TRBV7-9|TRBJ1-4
TGTGCCAGCTCTCTTGCAGCAGCCCAGGAAAAACTGTTTTTT
CASSLAAAQEKLFF
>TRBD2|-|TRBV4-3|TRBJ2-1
TGCGCCAGCAGCCAAGAAAGCCTAGCGGATTACAATGAGCAGTTCTTC
CASSQESLADYNEQFF
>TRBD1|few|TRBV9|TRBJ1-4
TGTGCCAGCAGCCCTCGGACAGGGGGTGAAAAACTGTTTTTT
CASSPRTGGEKLFF
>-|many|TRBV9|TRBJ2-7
TGTGCCAGCAGCCCCGATCGGGGCCCCTCCTACGAGCAGTACTTC
CASSPDRGPSYEQYF
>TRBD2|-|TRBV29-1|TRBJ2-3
TGCAGCGTTGTCGGGGGGACGCAGTATTTT
CSVVGGTQYF
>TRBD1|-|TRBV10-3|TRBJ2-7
TGTGCCATCAGTGAGTCGATGTCCGACAGGGTCAGCGAGCAGTACTTC
CAISESMSDRVSEQYF
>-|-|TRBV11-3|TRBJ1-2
TGTGCCAGCATCACTAATAAGGTCTCCCGCCTCAATGGCTACACCTTC
CASITNKVSRLNGYTF
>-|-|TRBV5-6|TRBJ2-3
TGTGCCAGCAGCTTGGGATACGGGGCTAGCACAGATACGCAGTATTTT
CASSLGYGASTDTQYF
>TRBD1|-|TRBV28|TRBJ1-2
TGTGCCAGCAGACAGACAGGGATTAACTATGGCTACACCTTC
CASRQTGINYGYTF
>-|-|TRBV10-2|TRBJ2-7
TGCGCCAGCAGCCCCGCGGGGCTCTCCTACGAGCAGTACTTC
CASSPAGLSYEQYF
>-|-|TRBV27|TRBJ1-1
TGTGCCAGCAGCCGCCAACAGGGTTGGACTGAAGCTTTCTTT
CASSRQQGWTEAFF
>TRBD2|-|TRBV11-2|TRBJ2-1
TGTGCCAGCAGCCCCCGTGGTAGCGGGAGGAAAGATGAGCAGTTCTTC
CASSPRGSGRKDEQFF
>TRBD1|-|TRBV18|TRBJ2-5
TGTGCCAGCTCAAGGGACAGGGCCCAAGAGACCCAGTACTTC
CASSRDRAQETQYF
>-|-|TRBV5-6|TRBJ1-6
TGTGCCAGCAGCTACGGGACGGCCGGATCCTATAATTCACCCCTCCACTTT
CASSYGTAGSYNSPLHF
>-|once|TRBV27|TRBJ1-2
TGTGCCAGCAGTTTATTTCGGGGACACTATGGCTACACCTTC
CASSLFRGHYGYTF
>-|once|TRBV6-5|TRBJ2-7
TGTGCCAGCAGGGGGGACCCCTCAACCTCCGAGCAGTACTTC
CASRGDPSTSEQYF
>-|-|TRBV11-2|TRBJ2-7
TGTGCCAGCAGCCTCACCCCGGGCGAGCAGTACTTC
CASSLTPGEQYF
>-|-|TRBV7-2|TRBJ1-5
TGTGCCAGCAGCCCTGGAGAAGGTCAGCCCCAGCATTTT
CASSPGEGQPQHF
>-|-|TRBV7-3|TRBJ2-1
TGTGCCAGCAGCTTGGCCGCGGCCTACAATGAGCAGTTCTTC
CASSLAAAYNEQFF
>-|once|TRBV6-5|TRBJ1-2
TGTGCCAGCAGTTTGGGGCAGGGGTCTGGCTACACCTTC
CASSLGQGSGYTF
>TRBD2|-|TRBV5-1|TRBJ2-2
TGCGCCAGCAGCTTGGAACTAGCGGGAGCTACCACCGGGGAGCTGTTTTTT
CASSLELAGATTGELFF
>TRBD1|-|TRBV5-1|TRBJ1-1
TGCGCCAGCAGCTCGGGACAGATGAACACTGAAGCTTTCTTT
CASSSGQMNTEAFF
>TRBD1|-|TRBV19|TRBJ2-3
TGTGCCAGTAGTTTGCGACAGGGGCCGACAGATACGCAGTATTTT
CASSLRQGPTDTQYF
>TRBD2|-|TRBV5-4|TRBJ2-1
TGTGCCAGCAGCTTGGGGTCGGGGGGGAAGGTGGGAAATGAGCAGTTCTTC
CASSLGSGGKVGNEQFF
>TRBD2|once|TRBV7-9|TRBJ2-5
TGTGCCAGCAGCCCGTGGCTAGCGGGAGTGGGGTCGGAAGAGACCCAGTACTTC
CASSPWLAGVGSEETQYF
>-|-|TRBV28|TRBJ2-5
TGTGCCAGCAGTTTAAACACGGAGACCCAGTACTTC
CASSLNTETQYF